A single sample gave rise to the 27 T cell receptor beta chains below, sequenced in a study of cytomegalovirus exposure and HLA in healthy donors. The study ran its PCR with 60 Vbeta and 13 Jbeta primers. Sequencing used immunoSEQ multiplex PCR; TCRdb keeps in-frame clones, though not all of them. The sample shows roughly 80,000 clones, about 79% of them seen only once. Sequenced: PBMCs. All receptors derive from a woman aged 40-49 years in good health and CMV-seronegative.

The chain recombines TRBV5-1 with TRBJ1-2; TRBD1 agrees at 10 bases. The J segment lost 5 bases and the V segment lost 0 bases, leaving 7 bases of the junction unmatched. The CDR3 extends over 16 amino acids. Germline V CDR1 and CDR2: SGHRS, YFSETQ. Written as DNA, the CDR3 is TGCGCCAGCAGCTTGGGACAGGGGGCGACGGGGTATGGCTACACCTTC. As protein: CASSLGQGATGYGYTF.

The V and J genes are TRBV18 and TRBJ2-5; D is undetermined. Germline V gene lookup returns CDR1 KGHSH and CDR2 LQKENI. This CDR3 contains 13 residues. The V gene lost 2 bases and the J gene lost 5 bases, with 9 bases spanning the gap. In nucleotides, the CDR3 is TGTGCCAGCTCACCAGGCGTGAGGGAGACCCAGTACTTC. It translates to CASSPGVRETQYF.

The chain joins TRBV11-2 to TRBJ2-1; D is ambiguous. Looked up from germline, CDR1 is SGHAT and CDR2 is FQNNGV. The CDR3 consists of 14 residues. Trimming took 4 bases from V and 8 from J, leaving 15 bases between them. The CDR3 DNA reads as TGTGCCAGCAGCTCCATTTCCTCGCCGGATGAGCAGTTCTTC. Residues: CASSSISSPDEQFF.

This clone was seen a single time. A junction boundary mismatches the germline segment, possibly from a read error. The chain is built from TRBV7-8 and TRBJ1-1; D not certain. CDR3 length: 13 residues. Germline V lookup: CDR1 SGHVS, CDR2 FQNEAQ. CDR3 in DNA: TGTGCCAGCTGCTTAGGAGTGAACACTGAAGCTTTCTTT. Amino acid sequence: CASCLGVNTEAFF.

This chain uses TRBV19 with TRBJ1-4; D is uncertain. The CDR3 extends over 15 amino acids. With 3 bases removed from V and 7 bases from J, the gap between germline ends came to 15 bases. Germline V CDR1 and CDR2: LNHDA, SQIVND (reference sequence). In nucleotides, the CDR3 is TGTGCCAGTAGTATTTCATGGCAAAACCCTGAAAAACTGTTTTTT. Its translation is CASSISWQNPEKLFF. Looking up the rest from reference TRBV19 and TRBJ1-4 gives the full variable domain: DGGITQSPKYLFRKEGQNVTLSCEQNLNHDAMYWYRQDPGQGLRLIYYSQIVNDFQKGDIAEGYSVSREKKESFPLTVTSAQKNPTAFYLCASSISWQNPEKLFFGSGTQLSVL.

The chain recombines TRBV28 with TRBJ2-7, with 9 positions matching TRBD2. The CDR3 length is 15 residues. After removal of 8 bases from V and 3 bases from J, the junction contained 11 bases not matched to a gene. CDR1 MDHEN and CDR2 SYDVKM come from the germline V gene. CDR3 residues: CASGLAGVPGYEQYF. The CDR3 DNA reads TGTGCCAGCGGATTAGCGGGAGTGCCGGGCTACGAGCAGTACTTC.

V gene TRBV10-1 combines with J gene TRBJ2-1, with D perhaps TRBD2 (5 bases). V lost 3 bases to trimming and J lost 1 base, with 10 bases between them. This CDR3 has 15 residues. Germline CDR1 WNHNN, CDR2 SYGVQD (reference sequence). CDR3 protein: CASSERGNSYNEQFF. In DNA, the CDR3 is TGCGCCAGCAGTGAAAGAGGGAATTCCTACAATGAGCAGTTCTTC.

The genes are TRBV7-9 and TRBJ2-7; the D is unclear. The CDR3 has 15 residues. Per germline, CDR1 SEHNR and CDR2 FQNEAQ (reference sequence). V gave up 0 bases and J gave up 3 bases, with 12 bases separating them. In DNA form, the CDR3 reads TGTGCCAGCAGCTTAGCGGCAGGTGCTCGCTACGAGCAGTACTTC. Its translation: CASSLAAGARYEQYF.

V usage is TRBV5-1 and J usage is TRBJ2-5; tentatively, D is TRBD2 (6 bases). Trimming took 0 bases from V and 4 from J, leaving 13 bases between them. The CDR3 covers 15 residues. Germline V gene lookup returns CDR1 SGHRS and CDR2 YFSETQ. CDR3 residues: CASSLELAGGETQYF. In DNA form, the CDR3 reads TGCGCCAGCAGCTTGGAACTAGCTGGTGGAGAGACCCAGTACTTC.

This clone was seen more than once but under ten times. V gene TRBV7-2 combines with J gene TRBJ2-7; D perhaps matches TRBD1 (6 bases). The V and J ends lost 5 bases and 5 bases respectively, with 10 bases between them. The germline CDR1 and CDR2 sequences are SGHTA and FQGNSA. The CDR3 loop spans 12 amino acids. CDR3 amino acids: CASSRDRNEQYF. The CDR3 DNA reads as TGTGCCAGCAGCCGCGACAGGAACGAGCAGTACTTC.

The chain employs TRBV7-9 and TRBJ1-1; 8 nucleotides line up with TRBD1. After removal of 6 bases from V and 4 bases from J, the junction contained 16 bases not matched to a gene. This CDR3 region has 17 residues. Per the germline V gene, CDR1 is SEHNR and CDR2 is FQNEAQ (reference sequence). The CDR3 bases are TGTGCCAGCAGTTTCCTTCACTCAGGGGGCAGGGTCACTGAAGCTTTCTTT. This encodes CASSFLHSGGRVTEAFF.

This clone appeared once. The chain is built from TRBV6-1 and TRBJ2-7, with TRBD1 matching 7 bases. The length of the CDR3 is 14 residues. Germline V gene lookup returns CDR1 MNHNS and CDR2 SASEGT. V shed 7 bases and J 0 bases; nucleotides not matched to a gene: 6. The CDR3 region is CASTEQGSSYEQYF. The CDR3 nucleotides are TGTGCCAGCACAGAACAGGGGAGCTCCTACGAGCAGTACTTC.

The rearrangement links TRBV5-1 to TRBJ2-7, with TRBD2 as a possible D gene (5 bases). Germline V gene data show CDR1 as SGHRS and CDR2 as YFSETQ. This CDR3 is built from 12 residues. With 0 bases removed from V and 5 bases from J, the gap between germline ends came to 6 bases. CDR3 bases: TGCGCCAGCAGCTTGGCCGGGAACGAGCAGTACTTC. It codes for CASSLAGNEQYF.

The genes are TRBV6-6 and TRBJ2-2; 11 bases line up with TRBD1. Per germline, CDR1 MNHNY and CDR2 SVGAGI (reference sequence). The J segment lost 8 bases and the V segment lost 2 bases, leaving 4 bases of the junction unmatched. The CDR3 consists of 15 residues. For the CDR3, the DNA is TGTGCCAGCAGTTACGGGACAGGGGGGCCTGGGGAGCTGTTTTTT. Amino acid sequence: CASSYGTGGPGELFF.

This rearrangement joins TRBV12-1 to TRBJ1-1; TRBD1 is taken as the D call from the table, unchecked against the DNA. TRBV12-1 is annotated as a pseudogene. CDR3 length equals 19 residues. The CDR3 nucleotides are TGTGCCAGCAGCTTTGGGTTTAGGGGGCCAGGGCTTTTTCGTGCTGAAGCTTTCTTT. Residues: CASSFGFRGPGLFRAEAFF.

As for this clone: No conserved phenylalanine or tryptophan ends this CDR3, so it is likely a read error. It is unclear where the CDR3 begins or ends on the DNA, so no DNA is shown, and the CDR3 is as TCRdb lists it. The V gene is TRBV2, the J gene TRBJ2-7; the D call of TRBD2 is as the table states it, not checked on the DNA. The germline V gene encodes CDR1 SNHLY and CDR2 FYNNEI. Ends included, the CDR3 has 12 residues. CDR3 loop: CASSPREGLPAS.

This clone was counted between two and nine times. V gene TRBV27 combines with J gene TRBJ1-1; 10 positions match TRBD1. The V and J ends lost 5 bases and 5 bases, in that order; junction bases with no gene match: 11. Germline V gene data show CDR1 as MNHEY and CDR2 as SMNVEV (reference sequence). The CDR3 has 16 residues. CDR3: CASSKSRDRGGTEAFF. The DNA for the CDR3 is TGTGCCAGCAGTAAGTCCCGGGACAGGGGAGGGACTGAAGCTTTCTTT.

The rearrangement links TRBV6-5 to TRBJ2-7; D remains unclear. V was trimmed by 4 bases and J by 4 bases, leaving 20 bases between them. The CDR3 is 16 residues long. Germline V CDR1 and CDR2: MNHEY, SVGAGI. DNA for the CDR3: TGTGCCAGCAGTTCCCATGGGCCCCTACCTAATTACGAGCAGTACTTC. Translated, it gives CASSSHGPLPNYEQYF.

As regards this clone: Germline is not matched at one junction end, which may reflect a read error. CDR3 DNA sequence: TGTGCCTGGAGTGTACAGGCAGTGCTATCCTTC. As protein: CAWSVQAVLSF. The rearrangement links TRBV30 to TRBJ2-7; D perhaps matches TRBD1 (5 bases). Germline V gene data show CDR1 as GTSNPN and CDR2 as SVGIG (reference sequence). The CDR3 is made up of 11 amino acids.

The chain couples TRBV11-2 to TRBJ1-1; the D gene is possibly TRBD1 (6 bases). Germline V gene data show CDR1 as SGHAT and CDR2 as FQNNGV. Trimming cost V 0 bases and J 11 bases, with 13 bases left between them. The CDR3 spans 13 residues. The chain's CDR3 is CASSLEVRQGAFF. The CDR3 nucleotides read TGTGCCAGCAGCTTAGAGGTCCGGCAGGGGGCTTTCTTT. Full variable domain (outside the CDR3, taken from reference TRBV11-2 and TRBJ1-1): EAGVAQSPRYKIIEKRQSVAFWCNPISGHATLYWYQQILGQGPKLLIQFQNNGVVDDSQLPKDRFSAERLKGVDSTLKIQPAKLEDSAVYLCASSLEVRQGAFFGQGTRLTVV.

CDR3 loop: CATSSPLEENTEAFF. DNA for the CDR3: TGTGCCACCAGCAGCCCCTTGGAGGAGAACACTGAAGCTTTCTTT. The rearrangement uses TRBV15 and TRBJ1-1; D gene unclear. This CDR3 is 15 amino acids long. Trimming shortened V by 3 bases and J by 1 base, and 12 bases separated the two germline ends. CDR1 is LNHNV and CDR2 is YYDKDF in the germline V gene (reference sequence).

V usage is TRBV6-6 and J usage is TRBJ1-6; TRBD1 might be the D (6 bases). CDR1 is MNHNY and CDR2 is SVGAGI in the germline V gene (reference sequence). Trimming stripped 6 bases from V and 13 bases from J, with 16 bases between. CDR3 length: 13 residues. CDR3 sequence (DNA): TGTGCCAGCAGAGCACGGGGGGCGACCCCCCTCCACTTT. Protein: CASRARGATPLHF.

The gene calls are TRBV10-3 and TRBJ2-1; 8 bases map to TRBD2. Germline V gene lookup returns CDR1 ENHRY and CDR2 SYGVKD. CDR3 length equals 15 residues. J lost 0 bases, V lost 4 bases, and 2 bases had no gene match. The DNA for the CDR3 is TGTGCCATCAGTGGGAGCGGGAGCTCCTACAATGAGCAGTTCTTC. Its protein is CAISGSGSSYNEQFF.

V usage is TRBV6-5 and J usage is TRBJ2-1; TRBD2 matches at 8 bases. Per the germline V gene, CDR1 is MNHEY and CDR2 is SVGAGI. The V and J ends lost 6 bases and 10 bases, in that order; junction bases with no gene match: 11. The CDR3 length is 14 residues. The CDR3 DNA is TGTGCCAGCAGATATTTCCGACGGGAGGGGGAGCAGTTCTTC. Translation: CASRYFRREGEQFF.

The chain combines TRBV6-5 with TRBJ1-1; a weak D match, TRBD1 (6 bases). Between the trimmed V and J ends, which lost 5 bases and 7 bases, there was a span of 14 bases. Per the germline V gene, CDR1 is MNHEY and CDR2 is SVGAGI. CDR3 length: 13 amino acids. The CDR3 bases are TGTGCCAGCAGTCGGACACAGGGAATTGAAGCTTTCTTT. Translated: CASSRTQGIEAFF.

This clone has only a few counts. This chain joins TRBV11-2 and TRBJ1-5; TRBD1 might be the D (5 bases). Germline V gives CDR1 SGHAT, CDR2 FQNNGV. There are 13 residues in the CDR3. V lost 4 bases and J 3 bases, leaving 7 bases between the germline ends. The CDR3 nucleotides are TGTGCCAGCAGCTCAGGGTTCAATCAGCCCCAGCATTTT. As protein: CASSSGFNQPQHF. Looking up the rest from reference TRBV11-2 and TRBJ1-5 gives the full variable domain: EAGVAQSPRYKIIEKRQSVAFWCNPISGHATLYWYQQILGQGPKLLIQFQNNGVVDDSQLPKDRFSAERLKGVDSTLKIQPAKLEDSAVYLCASSSGFNQPQHFGDGTRLSIL.

This rearrangement joins TRBV29-1 to TRBJ1-1, with no clear D. This CDR3 is built from 11 residues. The germline V gene encodes CDR1 SQVTM and CDR2 ANQGSEA. V was cut by 5 bases and J by 3 bases, with 7 bases left in between. CDR3 DNA sequence: TGCAGCGTTTCCCCGGACACTGAAGCTTTCTTT. This codes for CSVSPDTEAFF.